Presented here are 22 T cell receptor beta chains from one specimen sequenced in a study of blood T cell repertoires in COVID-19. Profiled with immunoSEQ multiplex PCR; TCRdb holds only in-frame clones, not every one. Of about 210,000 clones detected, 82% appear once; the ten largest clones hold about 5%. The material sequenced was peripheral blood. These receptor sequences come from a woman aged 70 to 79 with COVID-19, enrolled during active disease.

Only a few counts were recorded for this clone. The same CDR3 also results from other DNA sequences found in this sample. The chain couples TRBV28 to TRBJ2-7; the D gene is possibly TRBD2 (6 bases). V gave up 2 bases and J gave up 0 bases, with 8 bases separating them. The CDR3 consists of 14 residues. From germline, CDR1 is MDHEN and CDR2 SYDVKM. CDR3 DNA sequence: TGTGCCAGCAGTTTAGGGGGGAGCTCCTACGAGCAGTACTTC. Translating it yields CASSLGGSSYEQYF.

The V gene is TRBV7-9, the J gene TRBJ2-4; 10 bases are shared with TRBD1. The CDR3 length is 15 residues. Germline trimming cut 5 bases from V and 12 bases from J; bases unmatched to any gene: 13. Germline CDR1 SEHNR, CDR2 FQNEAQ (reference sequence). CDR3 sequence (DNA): TGTGCCAGCAGCAGGGGACAGGGGAACACTAGGACTCAGTACTTC. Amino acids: CASSRGQGNTRTQYF.

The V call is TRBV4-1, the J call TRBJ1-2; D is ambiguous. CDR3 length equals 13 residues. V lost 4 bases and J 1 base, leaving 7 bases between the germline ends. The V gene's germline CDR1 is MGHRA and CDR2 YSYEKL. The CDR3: CASSLQVNYGYTF. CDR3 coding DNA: TGCGCCAGCAGCCTCCAGGTTAACTATGGCTACACCTTC.

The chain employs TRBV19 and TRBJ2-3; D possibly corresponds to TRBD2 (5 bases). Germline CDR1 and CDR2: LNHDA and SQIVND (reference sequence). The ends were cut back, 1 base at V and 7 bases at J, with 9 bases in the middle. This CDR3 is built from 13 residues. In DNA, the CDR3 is TGTGCCAGTAGTATAGGCGAGGGAAATACGCAGTATTTT. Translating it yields CASSIGEGNTQYF. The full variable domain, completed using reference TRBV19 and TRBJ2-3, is DGGITQSPKYLFRKEGQNVTLSCEQNLNHDAMYWYRQDPGQGLRLIYYSQIVNDFQKGDIAEGYSVSREKKESFPLTVTSAQKNPTAFYLCASSIGEGNTQYFGPGTRLTVL.

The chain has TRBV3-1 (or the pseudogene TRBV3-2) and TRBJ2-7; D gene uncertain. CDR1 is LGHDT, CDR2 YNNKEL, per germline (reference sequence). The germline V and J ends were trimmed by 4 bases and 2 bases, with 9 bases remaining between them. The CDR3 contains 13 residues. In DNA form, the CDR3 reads TGTGCCAGCAGCCCGTCAGGAACCTACGAGCAGTACTTC. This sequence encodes CASSPSGTYEQYF.

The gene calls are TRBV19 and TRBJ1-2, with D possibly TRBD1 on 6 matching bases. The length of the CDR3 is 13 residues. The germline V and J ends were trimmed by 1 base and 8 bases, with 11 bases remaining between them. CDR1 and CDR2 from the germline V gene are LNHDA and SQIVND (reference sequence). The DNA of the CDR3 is TGTGCCAGTAGTATAGCAGGGGTAGAAGGCTACACCTTC. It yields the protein CASSIAGVEGYTF.

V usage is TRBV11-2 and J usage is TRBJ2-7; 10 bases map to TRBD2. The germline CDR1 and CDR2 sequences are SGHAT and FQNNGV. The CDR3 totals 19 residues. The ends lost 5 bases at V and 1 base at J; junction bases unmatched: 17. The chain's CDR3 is CASSPWLRLAGAASYEQYF. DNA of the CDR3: TGTGCCAGCAGCCCGTGGCTGAGGCTAGCGGGAGCCGCTTCCTACGAGCAGTACTTC.

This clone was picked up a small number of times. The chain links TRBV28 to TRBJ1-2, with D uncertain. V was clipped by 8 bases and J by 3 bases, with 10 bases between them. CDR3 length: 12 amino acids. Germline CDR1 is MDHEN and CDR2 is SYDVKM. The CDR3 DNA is TGTGCCAGCCCCTGGCAGTACTATGGCTACACCTTC. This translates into CASPWQYYGYTF.

In DNA form, the CDR3 reads TGTGCCAGCAGCCACGCGACTGGGGCCAACGTCCTGACTTTC. It specifies CASSHATGANVLTF. The V call is TRBV14, the J call TRBJ2-6; D is undetermined. Germline V CDR1 and CDR2: SGHDN, FVKESK. This CDR3 is built from 14 residues. V lost 3 bases, J lost 2 bases, and 5 bases lay in between.

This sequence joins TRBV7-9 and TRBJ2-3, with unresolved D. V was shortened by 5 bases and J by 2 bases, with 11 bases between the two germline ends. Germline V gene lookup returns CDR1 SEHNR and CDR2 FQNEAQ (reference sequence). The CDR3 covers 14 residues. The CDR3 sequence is CASSPRSLTDTQYF. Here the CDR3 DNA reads TGTGCCAGCAGCCCAAGATCACTCACAGATACGCAGTATTTT.

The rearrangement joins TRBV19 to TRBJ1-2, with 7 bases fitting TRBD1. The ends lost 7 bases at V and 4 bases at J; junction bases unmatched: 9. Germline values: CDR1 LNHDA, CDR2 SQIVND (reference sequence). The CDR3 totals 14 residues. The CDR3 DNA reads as TGTGCCAGTACCGACAGGGCTCAAGTCTATGGCTACACCTTC. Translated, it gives CASTDRAQVYGYTF.

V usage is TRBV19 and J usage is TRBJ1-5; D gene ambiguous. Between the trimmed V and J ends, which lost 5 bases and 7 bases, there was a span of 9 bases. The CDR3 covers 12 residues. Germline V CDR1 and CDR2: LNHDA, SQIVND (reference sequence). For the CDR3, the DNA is TGTGCCAGTAGTCCTCGAGGGCAGCCCCAGCATTTT. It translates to CASSPRGQPQHF.

CDR3 in amino acids: CASSLGGGSPGANVLTF. CDR3 bases: TGTGCCAGCAGTTTAGGGGGGGGCAGTCCTGGGGCCAACGTCCTGACTTTC. The chain uses TRBV27 and TRBJ2-6, with D possibly matching TRBD2 (7 bases). Germline V gene lookup returns CDR1 MNHEY and CDR2 SMNVEV (reference sequence). The CDR3 extends over 17 amino acids. The ends were cut back, 2 bases at V and 2 bases at J, with 13 bases in the middle.

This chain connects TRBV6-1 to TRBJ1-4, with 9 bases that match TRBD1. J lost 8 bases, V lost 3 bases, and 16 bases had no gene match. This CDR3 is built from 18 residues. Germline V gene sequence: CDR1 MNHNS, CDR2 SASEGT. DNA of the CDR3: TGTGCCAGCAGTGACCGTCCCGGGACAGGGACGGAGGGCGAAAAACTGTTTTTT. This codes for CASSDRPGTGTEGEKLFF.

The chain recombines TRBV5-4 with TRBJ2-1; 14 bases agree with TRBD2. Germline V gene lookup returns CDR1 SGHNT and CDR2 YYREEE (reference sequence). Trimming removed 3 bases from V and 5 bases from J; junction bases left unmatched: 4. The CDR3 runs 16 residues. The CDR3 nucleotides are TGTGCCAGCAGCTGGACTAGCGGGAGGACCCACAATGAGCAGTTCTTC. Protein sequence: CASSWTSGRTHNEQFF.

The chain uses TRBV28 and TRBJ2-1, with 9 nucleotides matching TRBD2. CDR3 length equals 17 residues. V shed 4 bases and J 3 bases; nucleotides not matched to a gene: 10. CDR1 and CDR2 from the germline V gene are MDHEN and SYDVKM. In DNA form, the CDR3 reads TGTGCCAGCAGTTCCCGACTAGCGGCGACGAACTACAATGAGCAGTTCTTC. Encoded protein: CASSSRLAATNYNEQFF.

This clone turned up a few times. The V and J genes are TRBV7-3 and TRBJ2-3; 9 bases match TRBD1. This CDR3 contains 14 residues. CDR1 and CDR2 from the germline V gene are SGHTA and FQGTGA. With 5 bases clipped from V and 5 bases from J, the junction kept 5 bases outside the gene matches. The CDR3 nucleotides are TGTGCCAGCAGCCGAACAGGGGGCATAGATACGCAGTATTTT. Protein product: CASSRTGGIDTQYF. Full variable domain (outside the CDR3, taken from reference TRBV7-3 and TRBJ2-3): GAGVSQTPSNKVTEKGKYVELRCDPISGHTALYWYRQSLGQGPEFLIYFQGTGAADDSGLPNDRFFAVRPEGSVSTLKIQRTERGDSAVYLCASSRTGGIDTQYFGPGTRLTVL.

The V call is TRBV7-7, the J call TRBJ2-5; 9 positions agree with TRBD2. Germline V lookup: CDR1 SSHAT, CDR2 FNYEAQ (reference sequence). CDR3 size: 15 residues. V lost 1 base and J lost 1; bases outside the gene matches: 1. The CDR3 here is CASSLETSGQETQYF. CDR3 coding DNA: TGTGCCAGCAGCTTAGAGACTAGCGGCCAAGAGACCCAGTACTTC.

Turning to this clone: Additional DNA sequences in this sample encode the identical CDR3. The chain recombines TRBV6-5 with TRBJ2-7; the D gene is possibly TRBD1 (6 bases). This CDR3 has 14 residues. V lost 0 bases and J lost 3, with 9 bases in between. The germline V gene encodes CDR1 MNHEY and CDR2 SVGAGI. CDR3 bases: TGTGCCAGCAGTTACTCGAGAGGGGGCTACGAGCAGTACTTC. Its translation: CASSYSRGGYEQYF.

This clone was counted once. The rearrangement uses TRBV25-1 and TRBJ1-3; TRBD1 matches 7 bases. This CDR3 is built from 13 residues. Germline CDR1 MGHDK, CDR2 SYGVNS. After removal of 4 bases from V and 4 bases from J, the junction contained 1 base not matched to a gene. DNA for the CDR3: TGTGCCAGCAGTGGACAGGGAGGAAACACCATATATTTT. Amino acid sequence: CASSGQGGNTIYF.

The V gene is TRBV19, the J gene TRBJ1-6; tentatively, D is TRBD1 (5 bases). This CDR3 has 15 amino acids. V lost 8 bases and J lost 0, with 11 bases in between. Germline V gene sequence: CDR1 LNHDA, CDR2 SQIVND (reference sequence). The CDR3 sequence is CASGGSRSYNSPLHF. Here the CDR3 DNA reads TGTGCCAGTGGGGGGAGCCGCTCCTATAATTCACCCCTCCACTTT.

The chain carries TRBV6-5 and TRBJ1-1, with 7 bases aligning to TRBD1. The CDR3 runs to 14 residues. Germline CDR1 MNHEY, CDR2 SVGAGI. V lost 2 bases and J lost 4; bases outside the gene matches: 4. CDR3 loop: CASSYRQGTTEAFF. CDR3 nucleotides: TGTGCCAGCAGTTACCGACAGGGAACCACTGAAGCTTTCTTT.